These T cell receptor beta chains were read from a single sample in a study of CD8 T cells in Susac syndrome. MiXCR, run by TCRdb on the immunoSEQ multiplex PCR reads, gives a single entry per CDR3 protein. The sample shows some 300,000 distinct CDR3 sequences, about nine tenths of them seen only once. Sequencing input: CD8+ T cells from PBMCs. These receptors were obtained from a human donor with multiple sclerosis. Each CDR3 is given without its conserved first and last residue. The order of the fields is V gene, J gene, clone size, CDR3 protein. Clone size appears in some rows only: once, few, many, or a class for an expanded clone.

v_gene: TRBV30
j_gene: TRBJ1-5
abundance: NA
CDR3aa: AWSVNRLSNQPQH

v_gene: TRBV20-1
j_gene: TRBJ2-7
abundance: NA
CDR3aa: SATSSFLSYEQY

v_gene: TRBV4-3
j_gene: TRBJ1-1
abundance: NA
CDR3aa: ASSQVGYSSQIPFRTHTEAF

v_gene: TRBV6-2/TRBV6-3
j_gene: TRBJ2-7
abundance: NA
CDR3aa: ASSSLPLLY

v_gene: TRBV19
j_gene: TRBJ2-2
abundance: NA
CDR3aa: ASNLGLYGELF

v_gene: TRBV2
j_gene: TRBJ2-5
abundance: NA
CDR3aa: ASRDSFNETQY

v_gene: TRBV19
j_gene: TRBJ2-5
abundance: NA
CDR3aa: ASSIDREVGEETQY

v_gene: TRBV6-1
j_gene: TRBJ2-5
abundance: few
CDR3aa: ASSPGAVQETQY

v_gene: TRBV4-3
j_gene: TRBJ2-1
abundance: NA
CDR3aa: ASSQDGGHNEQF

v_gene: TRBV10-3
j_gene: TRBJ1-1
abundance: NA
CDR3aa: AISGTGGEAF

v_gene: TRBV10-3
j_gene: TRBJ2-3
abundance: NA
CDR3aa: AIRTVTGTTTDTQY

v_gene: TRBV7-3
j_gene: TRBJ2-5
abundance: NA
CDR3aa: ASSLGGSAAETQY

v_gene: TRBV27
j_gene: TRBJ2-5
abundance: NA
CDR3aa: ASSSHRDTSRETQY

v_gene: TRBV2
j_gene: TRBJ2-1
abundance: NA
CDR3aa: ASREGGKGINEQF

v_gene: TRBV30
j_gene: TRBJ1-1
abundance: NA
CDR3aa: AWSLSWAEAF

v_gene: TRBV2
j_gene: TRBJ2-7
abundance: NA
CDR3aa: ASSDRTGYEQY

v_gene: TRBV12-3/TRBV12-4
j_gene: TRBJ2-2
abundance: NA
CDR3aa: ASSSKLAAHNTGELF

v_gene: TRBV6-2/TRBV6-3
j_gene: TRBJ2-1
abundance: NA
CDR3aa: ASSYSRASNEQF

v_gene: TRBV27
j_gene: TRBJ1-2
abundance: NA
CDR3aa: ANSLGGANHGYT

v_gene: TRBV27
j_gene: TRBJ2-5
abundance: few
CDR3aa: ASSLRLGMQETQY

v_gene: TRBV27
j_gene: TRBJ2-1
abundance: NA
CDR3aa: ASSPPRLYNEQF

v_gene: TRBV19
j_gene: TRBJ2-7
abundance: NA
CDR3aa: ASSIGTSNEQY

v_gene: TRBV20-1
j_gene: TRBJ2-7
abundance: NA
CDR3aa: SASGTYRTYEQY

v_gene: TRBV7-9
j_gene: TRBJ2-3
abundance: NA
CDR3aa: ASSSSGGGSTDTQY

v_gene: TRBV11-2
j_gene: TRBJ2-7
abundance: few
CDR3aa: ASSLVGNRDEQY

v_gene: TRBV4-2
j_gene: TRBJ2-1
abundance: once
CDR3aa: ASSQETPHNEQF

v_gene: TRBV3-1
j_gene: TRBJ2-1
abundance: NA
CDR3aa: ASSRLDRAALGEQF

v_gene: TRBV7-9
j_gene: TRBJ1-5
abundance: NA
CDR3aa: ASSLANQPQH

v_gene: TRBV19
j_gene: TRBJ1-5
abundance: NA
CDR3aa: ASSIFRSPNQPQH

v_gene: TRBV7-2
j_gene: TRBJ2-7
abundance: NA
CDR3aa: ASSLAASLLDEQY

v_gene: TRBV4-3
j_gene: TRBJ2-7
abundance: NA
CDR3aa: ASSQEPGTFYEQY

v_gene: TRBV27
j_gene: TRBJ2-7
abundance: NA
CDR3aa: ASSPHGDGQY

v_gene: TRBV27
j_gene: TRBJ2-7
abundance: NA
CDR3aa: ASSLISFGTSGEQY

v_gene: TRBV2
j_gene: TRBJ2-7
abundance: NA
CDR3aa: ASRESGGYEQY

v_gene: TRBV25-1
j_gene: TRBJ1-3
abundance: NA
CDR3aa: ASIPRWVPGNTIY

v_gene: TRBV12-3/TRBV12-4
j_gene: TRBJ2-3
abundance: NA
CDR3aa: ASSLAETASTDTQY

v_gene: TRBV5-4
j_gene: TRBJ1-2
abundance: once
CDR3aa: ASSLALQGAAGYT

v_gene: TRBV12-3/TRBV12-4
j_gene: TRBJ2-7
abundance: NA
CDR3aa: ASSFVAATYEQY

v_gene: TRBV7-3
j_gene: TRBJ2-1
abundance: once
CDR3aa: ASSEAGGLNNEQF

v_gene: TRBV28
j_gene: TRBJ2-7
abundance: NA
CDR3aa: ASSSGERVAPEQY